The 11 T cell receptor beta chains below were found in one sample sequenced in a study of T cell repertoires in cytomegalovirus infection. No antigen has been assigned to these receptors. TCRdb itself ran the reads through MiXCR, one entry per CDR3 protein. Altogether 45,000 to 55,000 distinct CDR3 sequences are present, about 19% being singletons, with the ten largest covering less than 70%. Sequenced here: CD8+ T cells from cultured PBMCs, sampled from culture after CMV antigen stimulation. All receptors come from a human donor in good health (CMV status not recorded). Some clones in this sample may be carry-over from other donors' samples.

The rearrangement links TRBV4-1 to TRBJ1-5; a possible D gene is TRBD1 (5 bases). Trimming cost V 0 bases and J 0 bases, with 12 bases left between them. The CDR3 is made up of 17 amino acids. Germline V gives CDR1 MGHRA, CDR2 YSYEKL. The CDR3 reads CASSQEGVDYSNQPQHF. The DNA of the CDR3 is TGCGCCAGCAGCCAAGAGGGGGTGGATTATAGCAATCAGCCCCAGCATTTT.

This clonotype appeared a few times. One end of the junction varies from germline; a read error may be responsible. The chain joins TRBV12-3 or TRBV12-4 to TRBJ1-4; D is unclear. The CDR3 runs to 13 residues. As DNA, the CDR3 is TGTGCCAGCAGTGTAGCCCGGGATGAAAAACTGTTTTTT. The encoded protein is CASSVARDEKLFF.

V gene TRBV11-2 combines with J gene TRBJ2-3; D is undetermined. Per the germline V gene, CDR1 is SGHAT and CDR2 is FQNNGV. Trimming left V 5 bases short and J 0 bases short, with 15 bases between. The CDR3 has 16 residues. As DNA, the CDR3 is TGTGCCAGCAGCCGAGGAACTAACGGTAGCACAGATACGCAGTATTTT. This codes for CASSRGTNGSTDTQYF.

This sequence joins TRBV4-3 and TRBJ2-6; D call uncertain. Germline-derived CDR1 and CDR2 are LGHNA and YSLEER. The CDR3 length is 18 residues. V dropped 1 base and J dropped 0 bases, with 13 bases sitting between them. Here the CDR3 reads CASSQGSGLVSGANVLTF. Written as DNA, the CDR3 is TGCGCCAGCAGCCAAGGTAGTGGGTTGGTCTCTGGGGCCAACGTCCTGACTTTC.

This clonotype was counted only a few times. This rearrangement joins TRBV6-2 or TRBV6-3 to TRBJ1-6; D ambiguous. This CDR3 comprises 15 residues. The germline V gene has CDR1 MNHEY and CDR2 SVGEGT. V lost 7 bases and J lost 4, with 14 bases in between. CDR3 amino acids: CASTRQELYNSPLHF. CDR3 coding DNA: TGTGCCAGCACACGGCAAGAACTTTATAATTCACCCCTCCACTTT.

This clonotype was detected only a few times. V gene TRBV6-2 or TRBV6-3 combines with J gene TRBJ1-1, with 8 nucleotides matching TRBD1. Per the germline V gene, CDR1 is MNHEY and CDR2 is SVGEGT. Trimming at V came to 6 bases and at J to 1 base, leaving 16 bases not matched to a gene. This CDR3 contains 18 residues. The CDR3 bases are TGTGCCAGCAGCTCCCTCTCGACAGGGGTTAAGAGGAACACTGAAGCTTTCTTT. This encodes CASSSLSTGVKRNTEAFF.

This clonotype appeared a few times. As DNA, the CDR3 is TGTGCCAGCAGTCAGAGATATACGCAGTATTTT. Its translation is CASSQRYTQYF. The chain carries TRBV12-3 or TRBV12-4 and TRBJ2-3; the D is unclear. This CDR3 has 11 residues. V gave up 5 bases and J gave up 7 bases, with 7 bases separating them.

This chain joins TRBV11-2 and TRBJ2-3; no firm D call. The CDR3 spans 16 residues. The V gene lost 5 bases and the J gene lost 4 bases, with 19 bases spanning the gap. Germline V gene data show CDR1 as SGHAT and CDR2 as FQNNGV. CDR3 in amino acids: CASSPRGVRLSDTQYF. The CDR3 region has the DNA TGTGCCAGCAGCCCTCGTGGGGTGCGCCTTTCAGATACGCAGTATTTT.

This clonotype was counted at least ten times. The CDR3 DNA follows: TGTGCCAGTTTTTTACAGGGGCCCTTCGCTGAAGCTTTCTTT. Encoded protein: CASFLQGPFAEAFF. The rearrangement links TRBV5-6 to TRBJ1-1; TRBD1 agrees at 7 bases. Germline CDR1 SGHDT, CDR2 YYEEEE. The CDR3 runs to 14 residues. The J segment lost 6 bases and the V segment lost 8 bases, leaving 13 bases of the junction unmatched.

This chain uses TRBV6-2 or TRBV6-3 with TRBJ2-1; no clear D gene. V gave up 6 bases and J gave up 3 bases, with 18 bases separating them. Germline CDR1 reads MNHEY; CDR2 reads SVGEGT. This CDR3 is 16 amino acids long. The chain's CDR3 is CASRTLGRSVYNEQFF. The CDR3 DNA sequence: TGTGCCAGCAGAACTCTAGGTCGCTCGGTCTACAATGAGCAGTTCTTC.

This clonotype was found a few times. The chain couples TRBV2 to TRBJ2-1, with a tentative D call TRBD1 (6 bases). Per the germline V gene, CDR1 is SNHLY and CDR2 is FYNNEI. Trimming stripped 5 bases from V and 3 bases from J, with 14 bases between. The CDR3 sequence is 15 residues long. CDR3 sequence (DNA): TGTGCCAGCAGTCCGAGAGGACAGCTCTACAATGAGCAGTTCTTC. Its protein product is CASSPRGQLYNEQFF.